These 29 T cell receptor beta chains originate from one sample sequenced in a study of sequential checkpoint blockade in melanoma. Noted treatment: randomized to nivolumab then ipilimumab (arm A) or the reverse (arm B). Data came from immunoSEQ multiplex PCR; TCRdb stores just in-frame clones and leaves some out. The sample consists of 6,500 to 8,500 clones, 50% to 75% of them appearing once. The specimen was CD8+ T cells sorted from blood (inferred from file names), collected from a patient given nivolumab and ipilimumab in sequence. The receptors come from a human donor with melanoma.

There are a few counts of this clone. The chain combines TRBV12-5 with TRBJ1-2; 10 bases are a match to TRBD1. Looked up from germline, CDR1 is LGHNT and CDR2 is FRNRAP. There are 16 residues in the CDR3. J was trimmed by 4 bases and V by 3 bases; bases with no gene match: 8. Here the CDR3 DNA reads TGTGCTAGTGGTTTCAATGTCCGGGACAGGGGCTATGGCTACACCTTC. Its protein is CASGFNVRDRGYGYTF.

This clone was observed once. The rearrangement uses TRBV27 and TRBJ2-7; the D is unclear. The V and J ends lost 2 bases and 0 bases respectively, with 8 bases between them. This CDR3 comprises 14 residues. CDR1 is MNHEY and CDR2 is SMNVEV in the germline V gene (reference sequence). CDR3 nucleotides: TGTGCCAGCAGTTTAGCGACGGGCTCCTACGAGCAGTACTTC. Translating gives CASSLATGSYEQYF.

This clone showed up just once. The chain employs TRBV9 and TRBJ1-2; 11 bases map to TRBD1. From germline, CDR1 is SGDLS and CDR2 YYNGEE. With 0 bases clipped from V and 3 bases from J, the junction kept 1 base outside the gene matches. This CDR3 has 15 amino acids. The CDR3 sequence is CASSVGTGGHYGYTF. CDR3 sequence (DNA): TGTGCCAGCAGCGTAGGGACAGGGGGCCACTATGGCTACACCTTC.

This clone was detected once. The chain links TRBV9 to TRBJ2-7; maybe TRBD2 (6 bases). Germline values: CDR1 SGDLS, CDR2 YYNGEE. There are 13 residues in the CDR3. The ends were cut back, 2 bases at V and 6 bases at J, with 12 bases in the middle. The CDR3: CASSVGGSGEQYF. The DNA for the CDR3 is TGTGCCAGCAGCGTCGGGGGATCCGGCGAGCAGTACTTC.

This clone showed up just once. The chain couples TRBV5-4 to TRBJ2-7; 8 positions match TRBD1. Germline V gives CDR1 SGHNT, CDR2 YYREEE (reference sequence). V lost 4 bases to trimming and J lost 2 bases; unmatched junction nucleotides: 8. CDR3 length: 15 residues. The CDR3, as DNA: TGTGCCAGCAGCGAAACAGGGGGGAATGCCTACGAGCAGTACTTC. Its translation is CASSETGGNAYEQYF.

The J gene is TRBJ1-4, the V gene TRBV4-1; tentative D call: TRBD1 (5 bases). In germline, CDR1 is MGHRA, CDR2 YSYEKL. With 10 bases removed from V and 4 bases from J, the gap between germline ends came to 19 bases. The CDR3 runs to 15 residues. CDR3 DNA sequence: TGCGCCACCACTTTTGTGGGGCGTAATAATGAAAAACTGTTTTTT. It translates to CATTFVGRNNEKLFF.

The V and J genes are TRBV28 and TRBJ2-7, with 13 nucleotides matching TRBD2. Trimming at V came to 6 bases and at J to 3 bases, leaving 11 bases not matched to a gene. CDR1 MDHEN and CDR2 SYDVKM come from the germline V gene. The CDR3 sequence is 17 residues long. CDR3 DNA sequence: TGTGCCAGCAGAACGGGACTAGCGGGACCCTCCGTCTACGAGCAGTACTTC. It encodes CASRTGLAGPSVYEQYF.

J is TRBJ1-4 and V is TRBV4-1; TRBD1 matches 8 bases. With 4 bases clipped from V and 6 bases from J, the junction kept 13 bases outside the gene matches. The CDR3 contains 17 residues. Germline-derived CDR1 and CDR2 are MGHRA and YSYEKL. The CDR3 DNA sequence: TGCGCCAGCAGCCCCGGACAGGGAGGTGGATCCTATGAAAAACTGTTTTTT. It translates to CASSPGQGGGSYEKLFF.

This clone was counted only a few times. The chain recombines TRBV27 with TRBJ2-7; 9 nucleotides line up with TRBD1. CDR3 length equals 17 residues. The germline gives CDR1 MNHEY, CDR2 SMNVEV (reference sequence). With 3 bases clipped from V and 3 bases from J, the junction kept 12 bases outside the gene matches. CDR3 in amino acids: CASSLGPSRTGVYEQYF. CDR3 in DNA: TGTGCCAGCAGTTTGGGCCCTTCTAGGACAGGGGTCTACGAGCAGTACTTC.

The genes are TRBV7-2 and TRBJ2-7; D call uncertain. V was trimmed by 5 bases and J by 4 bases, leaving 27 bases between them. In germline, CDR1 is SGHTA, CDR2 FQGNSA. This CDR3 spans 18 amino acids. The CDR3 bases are TGTGCCAGCAGCCCCGGTCTACTTTGGGCATCGTATGCATACGAGCAGTACTTC. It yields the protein CASSPGLLWASYAYEQYF.

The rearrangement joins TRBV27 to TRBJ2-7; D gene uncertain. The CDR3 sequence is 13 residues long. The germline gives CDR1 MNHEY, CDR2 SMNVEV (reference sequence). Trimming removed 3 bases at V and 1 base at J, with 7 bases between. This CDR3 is CASSFAESYEQYF. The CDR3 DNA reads TGTGCCAGCAGTTTCGCGGAGTCCTACGAGCAGTACTTC.

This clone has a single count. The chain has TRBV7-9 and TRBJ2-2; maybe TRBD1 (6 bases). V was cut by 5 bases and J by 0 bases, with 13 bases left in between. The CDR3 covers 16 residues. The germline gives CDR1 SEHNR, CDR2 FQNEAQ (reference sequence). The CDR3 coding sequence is TGTGCCAGCAGCACAAACCGGGACACGAACACCGGGGAGCTGTTTTTT. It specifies CASSTNRDTNTGELFF.

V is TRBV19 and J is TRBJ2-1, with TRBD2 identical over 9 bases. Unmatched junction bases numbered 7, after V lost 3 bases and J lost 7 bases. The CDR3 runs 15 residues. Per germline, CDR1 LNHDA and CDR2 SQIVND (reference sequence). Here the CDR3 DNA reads TGTGCCAGTAGTATCTCAGCGGGAGGCCCAAATGAGCAGTTCTTC. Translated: CASSISAGGPNEQFF.

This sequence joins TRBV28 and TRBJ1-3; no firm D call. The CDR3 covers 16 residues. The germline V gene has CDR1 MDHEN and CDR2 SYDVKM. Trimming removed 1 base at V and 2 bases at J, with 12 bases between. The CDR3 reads CASSLSAVDTGNTIYF. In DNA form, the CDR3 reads TGTGCCAGCAGTTTATCGGCAGTAGACACTGGAAACACCATATATTTT.

DNA of the CDR3: TGTGCCAGCGGGCCCGGCGGGTCATCCCACGAGCAGTACTTC. It yields the protein CASGPGGSSHEQYF. V gene TRBV9 combines with J gene TRBJ2-7; maybe TRBD2 (5 bases). V was clipped by 7 bases and J by 5 bases, with 19 bases between them. Germline CDR1 is SGDLS and CDR2 is YYNGEE. The CDR3 consists of 14 residues.

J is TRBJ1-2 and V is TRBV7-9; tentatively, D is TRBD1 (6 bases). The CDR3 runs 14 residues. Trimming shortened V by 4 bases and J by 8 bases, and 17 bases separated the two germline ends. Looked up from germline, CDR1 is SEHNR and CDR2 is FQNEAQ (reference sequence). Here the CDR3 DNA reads TGTGCCAGCAGCTCCCGGGACAAGGAGAGGGGCTACACCTTC. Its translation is CASSSRDKERGYTF.

The CDR3 protein is CASSLPAGASRSYNEQFF. In DNA form, the CDR3 reads TGTGCCAGCAGTCTCCCAGCGGGGGCTTCAAGATCCTACAATGAGCAGTTCTTC. V and J are TRBV7-9 and TRBJ2-1, with 8 bases that match TRBD2. Germline CDR1 and CDR2: SEHNR and FQNEAQ (reference sequence). V was pared by 6 bases and J by 1 base, with 14 bases of the junction left unmatched. The CDR3 consists of 18 residues.

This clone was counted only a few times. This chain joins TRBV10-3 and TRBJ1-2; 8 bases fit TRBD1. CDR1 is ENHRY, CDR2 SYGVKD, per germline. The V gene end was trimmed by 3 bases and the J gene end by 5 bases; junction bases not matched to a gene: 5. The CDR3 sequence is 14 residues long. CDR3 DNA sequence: TGTGCCATCAGTGACCAGGGGGCGAAGTATGGCTACACCTTC. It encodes CAISDQGAKYGYTF.

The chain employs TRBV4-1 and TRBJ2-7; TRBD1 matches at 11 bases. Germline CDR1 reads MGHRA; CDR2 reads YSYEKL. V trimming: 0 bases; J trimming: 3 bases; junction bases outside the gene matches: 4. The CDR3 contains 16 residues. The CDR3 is CASSQDRGQGGYEQYF. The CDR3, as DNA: TGCGCCAGCAGCCAAGATCGGGGACAGGGGGGCTACGAGCAGTACTTC.

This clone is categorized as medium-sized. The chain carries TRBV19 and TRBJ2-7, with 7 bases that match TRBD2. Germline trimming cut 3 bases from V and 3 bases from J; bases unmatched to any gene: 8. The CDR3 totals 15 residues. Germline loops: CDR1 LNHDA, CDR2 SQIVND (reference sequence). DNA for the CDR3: TGTGCCAGTAGTATTTCTAGCGGAGATTTCTACGAGCAGTACTTC. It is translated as CASSISSGDFYEQYF.

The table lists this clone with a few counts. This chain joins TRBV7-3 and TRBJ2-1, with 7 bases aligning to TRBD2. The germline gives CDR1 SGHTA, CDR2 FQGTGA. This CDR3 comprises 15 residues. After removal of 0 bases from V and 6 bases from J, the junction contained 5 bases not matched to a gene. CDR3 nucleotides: TGTGCCAGCAGCTTAACTCGGGCTAGCGGCAATGAGCAGTTCTTC. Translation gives CASSLTRASGNEQFF.

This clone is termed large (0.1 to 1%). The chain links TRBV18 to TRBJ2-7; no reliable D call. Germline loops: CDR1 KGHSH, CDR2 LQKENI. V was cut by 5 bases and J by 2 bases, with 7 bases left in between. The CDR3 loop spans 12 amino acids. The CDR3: CASSYTPYEQYF. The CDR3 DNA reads TGTGCCAGCTCATACACCCCCTACGAGCAGTACTTC. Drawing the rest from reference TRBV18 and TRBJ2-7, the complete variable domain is NAGVMQNPRHLVRRRGQEARLRCSPMKGHSHVYWYRQLPEEGLKFMVYLQKENIIDESGMPKERFSAEFPKEGPSILRIQQVVRGDSAAYFCASSYTPYEQYFGPGTRLTVT.

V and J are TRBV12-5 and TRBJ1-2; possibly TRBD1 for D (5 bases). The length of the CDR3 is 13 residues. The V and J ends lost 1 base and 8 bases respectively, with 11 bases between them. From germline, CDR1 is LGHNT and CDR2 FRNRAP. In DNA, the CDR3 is TGTGCTAGTGGTTTGGAAGGGGCGGTAGGCTACACCTTC. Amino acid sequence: CASGLEGAVGYTF. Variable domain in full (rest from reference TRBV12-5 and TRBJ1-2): DARVTQTPRHKVTEMGQEVTMRCQPILGHNTVFWYRQTMMQGLELLAYFRNRAPLDDSGMPKDRFSAEMPDATLATLKIQPSEPRDSAVYFCASGLEGAVGYTFGSGTRLTVV.

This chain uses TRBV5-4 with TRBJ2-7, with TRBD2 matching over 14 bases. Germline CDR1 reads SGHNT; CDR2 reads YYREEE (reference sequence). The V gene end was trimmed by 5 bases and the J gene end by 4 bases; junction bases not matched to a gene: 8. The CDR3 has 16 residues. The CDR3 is CASSPGTSGSVYEQYF. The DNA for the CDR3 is TGTGCCAGCAGTCCCGGGACTAGCGGGAGTGTATACGAGCAGTACTTC.

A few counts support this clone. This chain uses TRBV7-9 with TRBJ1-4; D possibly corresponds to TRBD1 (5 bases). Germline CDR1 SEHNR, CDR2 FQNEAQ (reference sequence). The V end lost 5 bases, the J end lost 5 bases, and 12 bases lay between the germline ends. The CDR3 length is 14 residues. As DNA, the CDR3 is TGTGCCAGCAGCCCGACGGGGGACAATGAAAAACTGTTTTTT. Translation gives CASSPTGDNEKLFF.

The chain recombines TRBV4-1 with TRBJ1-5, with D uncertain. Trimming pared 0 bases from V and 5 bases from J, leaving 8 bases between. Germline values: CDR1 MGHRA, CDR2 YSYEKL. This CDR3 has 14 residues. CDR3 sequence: CASSQDRSHQPQHF. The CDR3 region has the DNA TGCGCCAGCAGCCAAGATCGGTCCCATCAGCCCCAGCATTTT.

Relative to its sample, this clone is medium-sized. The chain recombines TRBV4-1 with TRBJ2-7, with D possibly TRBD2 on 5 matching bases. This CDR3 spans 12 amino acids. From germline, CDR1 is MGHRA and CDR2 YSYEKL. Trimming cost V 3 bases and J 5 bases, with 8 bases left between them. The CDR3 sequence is CASSHLGDEQYF. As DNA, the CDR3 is TGCGCCAGCAGCCATTTGGGAGACGAGCAGTACTTC.

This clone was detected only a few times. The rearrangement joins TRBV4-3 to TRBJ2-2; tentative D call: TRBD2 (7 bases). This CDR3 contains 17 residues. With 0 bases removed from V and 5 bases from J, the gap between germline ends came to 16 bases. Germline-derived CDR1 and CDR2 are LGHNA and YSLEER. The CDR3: CASSQDAPGGRTGELFF. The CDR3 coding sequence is TGCGCCAGCAGCCAAGATGCGCCGGGGGGCCGTACCGGGGAGCTGTTTTTT.

CDR3 DNA: TGTGCCAGCAGCCAAGGACTGGGGGCAATCAATGAGCAGTTCTTC. Translating gives CASSQGLGAINEQFF. The chain has TRBV7-9 and TRBJ2-1; D possibly corresponds to TRBD1 (6 bases). The CDR3 is made up of 15 amino acids. V lost 5 bases and J lost 6, with 17 bases in between. Germline CDR1 SEHNR, CDR2 FQNEAQ (reference sequence).